This T cell receptor beta chain was identified during a study of blood T cell repertoires in COVID-19. Overall study context: Sources were T cells, B-cell-depleted T cells, or PBMCs; the material itself was cDNA or gDNA.

The method was immunoSEQ multiplex PCR; TCRdb's version includes in-frame clones alone and lacks a portion of them. The sample carries 200,000 to 250,000 clones, about 90% recorded once. Cohorts were assigned according to the clinical history that participants reported. A PCR-confirmed or clinician-diagnosed COVID-19 case had contacted exposed participants within 2 weeks of entry. Germline V CDR1 and CDR2: PRHDT, FYEKMQ (reference sequence). The CDR3 length is 12 residues. V dropped 4 bases and J dropped 12 bases, with 16 bases sitting between them. Sequences were obtained from PBMCs or T cells enriched from blood (not recorded which). This chain links TRBV13 with TRBJ2-7, with TRBD2 as a possible D gene (5 bases). This TCR was sampled from a man aged 25-45 years who had been exposed to COVID-19. For the CDR3, the DNA is TGTGCCAGCAGCTGGGGAGACGGAGTATCGTACTTC. It specifies CASSWGDGVSYF.